This T cell receptor (beta chain) is drawn from a study of T cell changes during pregnancy in multiple sclerosis. Measured with immunoSEQ multiplex PCR; TCRdb has only the in-frame clones, and not every one. The sample lists 45,000 to 55,000 clones, roughly 89% seen once, with 1.9% in the top ten. Germline CDR1 reads MGHDK; CDR2 reads SYGVNS. This CDR3 has 16 amino acids. V was clipped by 3 bases and J by 8 bases, with 22 bases between them. This specimen was peripheral blood, taken in the first trimester of pregnancy. The chain employs TRBV25-1 and TRBJ1-2, with D unclear. The sequence derives from a female donor with multiple sclerosis, enrolled in a pregnancy study. CDR3 region: CASSDSYRVGERGYTF. CDR3 sequence (DNA): TGTGCCAGCAGTGATTCATACCGAGTGGGAGAGAGAGGCTACACCTTC.